This T cell receptor (beta chain) is drawn from a study of tumor-infiltrating lymphocytes in primary liver carcinoma. The roughly 19-32 mg bulk tissue piece was not sorted before simultaneous RNA and DNA extraction. Points on this clonotype: Compared with germline, one end of the junction differs, possibly owing to a read error.

The template, roughly 0.45 ug total RNA, yielded TCR beta cDNA made with a constant-region primer. Three nested multiplex PCR rounds, a slightly modified ARM-PCR method, built the TCR beta libraries. TRBV1-TRBV30 forward primers and a C-beta reverse primer were used in the first two PCR rounds, which each ran for approximately 11 cycles. TCRdb called the multiplex PCR reads again in MiXCR, with one record for every CDR3 protein. The table lists 22,000 or so distinct CDR3 sequences, around 84% of them singletons. The germline V gene has CDR1 SGHAT and CDR2 FQNNGV. This CDR3 region has 11 residues. The chain is built from TRBV11-2 and TRBJ1-1, with D unclear. This sequence was found in a woman under 40 with primary liver carcinoma and hepatitis B virus infection. The sample was liver tumor tissue from sampling region 2. The subset is: tumor region T2, inferior pole. This chain's CDR3 is CANSLVTEAFF. The CDR3, as DNA: TGTGCCAACAGCTTAGTTACTGAAGCTTTCTTT.